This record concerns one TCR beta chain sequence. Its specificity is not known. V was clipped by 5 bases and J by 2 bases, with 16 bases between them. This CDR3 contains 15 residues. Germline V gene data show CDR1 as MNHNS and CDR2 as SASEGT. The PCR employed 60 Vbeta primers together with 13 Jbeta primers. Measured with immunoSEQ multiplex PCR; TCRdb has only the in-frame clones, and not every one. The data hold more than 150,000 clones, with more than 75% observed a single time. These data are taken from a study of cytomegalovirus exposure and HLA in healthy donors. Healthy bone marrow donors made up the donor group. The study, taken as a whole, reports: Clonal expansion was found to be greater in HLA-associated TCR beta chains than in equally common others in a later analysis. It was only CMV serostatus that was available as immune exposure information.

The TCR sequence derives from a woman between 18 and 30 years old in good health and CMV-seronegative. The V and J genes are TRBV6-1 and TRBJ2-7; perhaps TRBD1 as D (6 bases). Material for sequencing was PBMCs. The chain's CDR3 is CASSRSGTKTYEQYF. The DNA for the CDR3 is TGTGCCAGCAGTCGCTCCGGGACAAAAACCTACGAGCAGTACTTC.